Presented here are 5 T cell receptor beta chains from one specimen sequenced in a study of blood T cell repertoires in COVID-19. Profiled with immunoSEQ multiplex PCR; TCRdb holds only in-frame clones, not every one. The sample records tens of thousands of clones, about 80% being singletons. The specimen sequenced was peripheral blood. Receptors were obtained from a human donor in a cohort sampled during active COVID-19.

This clone was found once. The chain recombines TRBV3-1 (or the pseudogene TRBV3-2) with TRBJ2-2, with 8 bases identical to TRBD2. V dropped 4 bases and J dropped 5; count of bases not matched to a gene: 9. This CDR3 has 16 residues. Germline loops: CDR1 LGHDT, CDR2 YNNKEL (reference sequence). CDR3 amino acids: CASSPEPAGVTGELFF. The CDR3 DNA is TGTGCCAGCAGCCCAGAGCCAGCGGGAGTGACCGGGGAGCTGTTTTTT.

The V call is TRBV19, the J call TRBJ1-6; D is perhaps TRBD1 (6 bases). V was clipped by 3 bases and J by 2 bases, with 17 bases between them. CDR1 LNHDA and CDR2 SQIVND come from the germline V gene (reference sequence). The CDR3 contains 18 residues. The CDR3 loop reads CASSIRTRGRTYNSPLHF. In DNA, the CDR3 is TGTGCCAGTAGTATCAGGACCAGGGGTAGGACCTATAATTCACCCCTCCACTTT. The whole variable domain, remainder taken from reference TRBV19 and TRBJ1-6, is DGGITQSPKYLFRKEGQNVTLSCEQNLNHDAMYWYRQDPGQGLRLIYYSQIVNDFQKGDIAEGYSVSREKKESFPLTVTSAQKNPTAFYLCASSIRTRGRTYNSPLHFGNGTRLTVT.

The chain has TRBV7-3 and TRBJ2-3; 8 bases line up with TRBD1. The CDR3 consists of 16 residues. Germline loops: CDR1 SGHTA, CDR2 FQGTGA. J was trimmed by 6 bases and V by 2 bases; bases with no gene match: 10. The CDR3 coding sequence is TGTGCCAGCAGCTTAGGGACAGGCCCCCCAGGGGATACGCAGTATTTT. Residues: CASSLGTGPPGDTQYF.

A single count supports this clone. The chain joins TRBV14 to TRBJ2-3; unclear D gene. The V end was cut by 8 bases, the J end by 1 base, with 10 bases between. The CDR3 contains 13 residues. Germline V gene data show CDR1 as SGHDN and CDR2 as FVKESK. DNA of the CDR3: TGTGCCAGCGGCTTTTTTGGCACAGATACGCAGTATTTT. Translating gives CASGFFGTDTQYF. The variable domain in full, with the rest retrieved from reference TRBV14 and TRBJ2-3, is EAGVTQFPSHSVIEKGQTVTLRCDPISGHDNLYWYRRVMGKEIKFLLHFVKESKQDESGMPNNRFLAERTGGTYSTLKVQPAELEDSGVYFCASGFFGTDTQYFGPGTRLTVL.

Only a few counts were recorded for this clone. This sequence joins TRBV6-2 or TRBV6-3 and TRBJ1-5; TRBD1 aligns across 8 bases. CDR1 is MNHEY and CDR2 is SVGEGT in the germline V gene. V gave up 6 bases and J gave up 7 bases; unmatched junction bases: 8. The CDR3 totals 14 residues. As DNA, the CDR3 is TGTGCCAGCAGCCGGACAGGGTCAGGGCAGCCCCAGCATTTT. Protein: CASSRTGSGQPQHF.